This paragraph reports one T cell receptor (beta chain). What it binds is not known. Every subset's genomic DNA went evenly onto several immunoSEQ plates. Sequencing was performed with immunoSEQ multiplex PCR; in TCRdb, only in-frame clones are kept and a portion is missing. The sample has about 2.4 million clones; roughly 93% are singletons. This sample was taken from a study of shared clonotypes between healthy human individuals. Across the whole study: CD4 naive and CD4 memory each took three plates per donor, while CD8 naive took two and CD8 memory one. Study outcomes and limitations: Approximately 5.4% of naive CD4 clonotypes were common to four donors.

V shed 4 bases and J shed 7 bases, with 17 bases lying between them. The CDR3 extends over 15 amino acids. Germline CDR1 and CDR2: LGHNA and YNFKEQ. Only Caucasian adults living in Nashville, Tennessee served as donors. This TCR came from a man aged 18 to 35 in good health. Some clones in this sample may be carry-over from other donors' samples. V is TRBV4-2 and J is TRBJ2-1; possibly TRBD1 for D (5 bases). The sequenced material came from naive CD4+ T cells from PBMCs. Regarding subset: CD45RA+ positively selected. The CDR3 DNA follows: TGTGCCAGCAGCCTCCTAAACGTAGGGGAAAATGAGCAGTTCTTC. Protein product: CASSLLNVGENEQFF.